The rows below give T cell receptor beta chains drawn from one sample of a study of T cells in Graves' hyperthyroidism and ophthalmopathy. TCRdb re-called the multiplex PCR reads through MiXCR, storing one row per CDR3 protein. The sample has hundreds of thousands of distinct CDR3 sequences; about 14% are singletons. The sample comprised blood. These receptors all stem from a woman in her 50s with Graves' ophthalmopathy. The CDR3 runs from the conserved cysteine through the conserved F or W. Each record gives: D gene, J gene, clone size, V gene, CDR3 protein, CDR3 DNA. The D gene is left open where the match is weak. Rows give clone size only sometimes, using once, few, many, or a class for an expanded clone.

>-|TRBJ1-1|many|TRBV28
CANPKRAGGGMNTEAFF
TGTGCCAACCCTAAAAGGGCCGGGGGAGGAATGAACACTGAAGCTTTCTTT
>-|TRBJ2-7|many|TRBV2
CASRPQGVTSYEQYF
TGTGCCAGCAGACCACAGGGTGTAACTTCCTACGAGCAGTACTTC
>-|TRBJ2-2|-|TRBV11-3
CASSLGGNVGELFF
TGTGCCAGCAGCTTAGGGGGGAATGTCGGGGAGCTGTTTTTT
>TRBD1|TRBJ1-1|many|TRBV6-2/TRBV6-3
CASSYIRGRRMNTEAFF
TGTGCCAGCAGTTATATCAGGGGGAGGCGAATGAACACTGAAGCTTTCTTT
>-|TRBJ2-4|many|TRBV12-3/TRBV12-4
CASSLKASSGIQYF
TGTGCCAGCAGTTTGAAGGCTAGTTCGGGCATTCAGTACTTC
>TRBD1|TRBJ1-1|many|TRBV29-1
CSVTGQGATEAFF
TGCAGCGTGACGGGACAGGGGGCCACTGAAGCTTTCTTT
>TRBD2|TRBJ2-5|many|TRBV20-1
CSAPPRGLTETQYF
TGCAGTGCTCCCCCCCGGGGACTAACCGAGACCCAGTACTTC
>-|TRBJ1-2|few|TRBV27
CASRTTVGRAFYGYTF
TGTGCCAGCAGAACAACCGTGGGCCGTGCCTTCTATGGCTACACCTTC
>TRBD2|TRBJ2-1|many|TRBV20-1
CSARERLAFPNEQLF
TGCAGTGCTAGAGAAAGACTAGCCTTTCCTAATGAGCAGCTCTTC
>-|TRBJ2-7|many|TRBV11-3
CASSFGDREYEQYF
TGTGCCAGCAGCTTCGGAGATCGAGAGTACGAGCAGTACTTC
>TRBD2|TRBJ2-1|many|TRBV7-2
CASSQGGPSGSFLNEQFF
TGTGCCAGCAGCCAAGGGGGTCCTAGCGGGAGCTTCTTGAATGAGCAGTTCTTC
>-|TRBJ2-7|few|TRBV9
CASSVEFSGANEQYF
TGTGCCAGCAGCGTAGAGTTCTCGGGAGCAAACGAGCAGTACTTC
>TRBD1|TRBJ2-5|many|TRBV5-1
CASSLEGQGPETQYF
TGCGCCAGCAGCTTGGAGGGACAGGGCCCGGAGACCCAGTACTTC
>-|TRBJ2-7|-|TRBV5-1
CASSLAWGSEQYF
TGCGCCAGCAGCTTGGCCTGGGGGAGTGAGCAGTACTTC
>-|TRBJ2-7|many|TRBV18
CASSPTGVSSYEQYF
TGTGCCAGCTCACCTACTGGCGTAAGCTCCTACGAGCAGTACTTC
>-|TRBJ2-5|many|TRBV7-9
CASSFGGTARRVTQYF
TGTGCCAGCAGCTTCGGAGGGACCGCCCGTAGGGTGACCCAGTACTTC
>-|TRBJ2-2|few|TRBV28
CASSLRLGIGSGELFF
TGTGCCAGCAGTTTGCGTTTAGGGATTGGATCCGGGGAGCTGTTTTTT
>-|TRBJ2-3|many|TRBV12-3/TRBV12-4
CASTIIAPTDTQYF
TGTGCCAGCACCATTATAGCGCCCACAGATACGCAGTATTTT
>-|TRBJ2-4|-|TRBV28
CASSLPSHIQYF
TGTGCCAGCAGTCTCCCTTCGCACATTCAGTACTTC
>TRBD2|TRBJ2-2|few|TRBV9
CASSAGRSGTNGGELFF
TGTGCCAGCAGCGCAGGGAGGAGTGGGACTAATGGCGGGGAGCTGTTTTTT
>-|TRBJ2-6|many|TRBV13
CASSLGAGANVLTF
TGTGCCAGCAGCTTAGGAGCTGGGGCCAACGTCCTGACTTTC
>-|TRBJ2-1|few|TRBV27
CASSPTPTSYNEQFF
TGTGCCAGCAGTCCGACACCGACCTCCTACAATGAGCAGTTCTTC
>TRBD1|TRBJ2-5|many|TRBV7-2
CASSLSGQGVETQYF
TGTGCCAGCAGCTTATCTGGACAGGGGGTCGAGACCCAGTACTTC
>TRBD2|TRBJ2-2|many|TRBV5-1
CASSRGLAGDGELFF
TGTGCCAGCAGCCGAGGACTAGCGGGAGATGGGGAGCTGTTTTTT
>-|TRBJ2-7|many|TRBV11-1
CASSLAWTGPYEQYF
TGTGCCAGCAGCCTGGCCTGGACGGGACCCTACGAGCAGTACTTC
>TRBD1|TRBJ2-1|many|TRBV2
CASSQGQYSYNEQFF
TGTGCCAGCAGCCAGGGACAGTACTCCTACAATGAGCAGTTCTTC
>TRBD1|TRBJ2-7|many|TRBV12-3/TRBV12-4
CASSFVTGQGYEQYF
TGTGCCAGCAGTTTTGTAACTGGACAGGGTTACGAGCAGTACTTC
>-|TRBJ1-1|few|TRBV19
CASSIASNTEAFF
TGTGCCAGTAGTATCGCTAGTAACACTGAAGCTTTCTTT
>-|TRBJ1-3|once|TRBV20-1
CSASNAGNTIYF
TGCAGTGCTAGTAACGCTGGAAACACCATATATTTT
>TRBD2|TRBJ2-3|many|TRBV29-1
CSVNEAGVSTDTQYF
TGCAGCGTTAATGAGGCGGGGGTGAGCACAGATACGCAGTATTTT
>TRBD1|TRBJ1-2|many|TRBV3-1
CASSRGQGAGYGYTF
TGTGCCAGCAGCCGGGGACAGGGGGCCGGCTATGGCTACACCTTC
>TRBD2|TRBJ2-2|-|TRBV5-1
CASSEYIGLAGDTANTGELFF
TGCGCCAGCAGCGAATACATCGGACTAGCGGGAGATACGGCGAACACCGGGGAGCTGTTTTTT
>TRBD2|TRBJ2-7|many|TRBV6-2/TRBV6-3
CASRRTSDSYEQYF
TGTGCCAGCAGACGGACTAGCGACTCCTACGAGCAGTACTTC
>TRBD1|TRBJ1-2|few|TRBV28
CASTYDRVEGYTF
TGTGCCAGCACCTACGACAGGGTAGAAGGCTACACCTTC
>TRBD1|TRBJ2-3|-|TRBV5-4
CASSFGDRANTQYF
TGTGCCAGCAGCTTCGGGGACAGGGCGAATACGCAGTATTTT
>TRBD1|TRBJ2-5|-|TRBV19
CASSVSGTEETQYF
TGTGCCAGTAGTGTATCCGGGACAGAAGAGACCCAGTACTTC
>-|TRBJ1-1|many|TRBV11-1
CASSLTLGMNTEAFF
TGTGCCAGCAGCTTAACGCTAGGGATGAACACTGAAGCTTTCTTT
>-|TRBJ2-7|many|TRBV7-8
CASSLTQYYEQYF
TGTGCCAGCAGCTTGACACAGTACTACGAGCAGTACTTC
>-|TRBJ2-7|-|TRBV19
CASSEGFEQYF
TGTGCCAGTAGTGAGGGATTCGAGCAGTACTTC
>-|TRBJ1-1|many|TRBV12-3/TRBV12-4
CASRAGSSEAFF
TGTGCCAGCAGGGCAGGGTCTAGTGAAGCTTTCTTT
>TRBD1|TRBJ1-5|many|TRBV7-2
CASSTGQGSHQPQHF
TGTGCCAGCAGCACGGGACAGGGGAGTCATCAGCCCCAGCATTTT
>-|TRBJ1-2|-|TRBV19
CASSIPNANYGYTF
TGTGCCAGTAGTATTCCCAACGCTAACTATGGCTACACCTTC
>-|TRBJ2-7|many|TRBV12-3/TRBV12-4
CASSPLWMPWEQYF
TGTGCCAGCAGCCCGCTCTGGATGCCCTGGGAGCAGTACTTC
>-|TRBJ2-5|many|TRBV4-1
CASSQGGGSSRGETQYF
TGCGCCAGCAGCCAAGGCGGGGGCAGCTCGAGGGGGGAGACCCAGTACTTC
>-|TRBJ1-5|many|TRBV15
CATSRGLATYSNQPQHF
TGTGCCACCAGCAGAGGCTTGGCAACTTATAGCAATCAGCCCCAGCATTTT
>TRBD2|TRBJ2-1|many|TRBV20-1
CSARGSVGRSYNEQFF
TGCAGTGCTAGAGGGAGTGTCGGGAGGTCCTACAATGAGCAGTTCTTC
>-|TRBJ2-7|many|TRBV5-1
CASSTEMAGVGEQYF
TGCGCCAGCAGCACGGAAATGGCCGGAGTAGGCGAGCAGTACTTC
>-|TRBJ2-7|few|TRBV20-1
CSVGGRYEQYF
TGCAGTGTCGGGGGACGCTACGAGCAGTACTTC
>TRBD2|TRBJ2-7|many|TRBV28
CASSLPGLAGSPEQYF
TGTGCCAGCAGTTTACCCGGTTTAGCGGGATCCCCCGAGCAGTACTTC
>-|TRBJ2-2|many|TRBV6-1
CASTQSRTGELFF
TGTGCCAGCACCCAGAGCAGGACCGGGGAGCTGTTTTTT
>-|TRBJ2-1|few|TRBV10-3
CAISDASSVTYNEQFF
TGTGCCATCAGTGACGCCTCTAGTGTTACCTACAATGAGCAGTTCTTC